This T cell receptor beta chain derives from a study of OX40 agonist ivuxolimab in advanced cancers. Overall study: Dose-escalation cases comprised hepatocellular carcinoma, melanoma, renal cell or head and neck cancer. Patients achieving partial responses numbered three: one hepatocellular carcinoma case and two cutaneous melanoma cases.

Whole-study findings and limits: Average numbers of expanded clones were greater in CD8+ T cells than in CD4+.

A remark on this clone: Antigen unknown.

Here immunoSEQ multiplex PCR was the method, and the copy in TCRdb shows in-frame clones only, minus some. The sample includes about 92,000 clones, around nine tenths seen only once; the top ten take roughly 0.31%. This CDR3 comprises 12 residues. Germline CDR1 is SNHLY and CDR2 is FYNNEI. V was pared by 5 bases and J by 9 bases, with 11 bases between. The rearrangement uses TRBV2 and TRBJ2-1, with D hard to call. The sequenced sample was CD4+ or CD8+ T cells sorted from blood, obtained in a trial of the OX40 agonist ivuxolimab. This clonotype was sampled from an adult with an advanced solid tumor such as melanoma, head and neck, liver or kidney cancer. CDR3 DNA: TGTGCCAGCAGTAAGGGAAATATTGAGCAGTTCTTC. Translating gives CASSKGNIEQFF.